This record covers a single T cell receptor beta chain. Its target is not known. This entry is derived from a study of blood T cells in healthy people across ages. The second PCR ran about 6 to 12 cycles with a sample-barcoded 5' primer and J-beta primers. Each TCR beta cDNA got a 12-nucleotide random molecular identifier. TCRdb re-analysed the 5' RACE reads in MiXCR, keeping a single row per CDR3 protein. The data contain under 2,000,000 distinct CDR3 sequences, around half of them seen just once; the ten biggest clones take up over 2%. The CDR3 sequence is 15 residues long. V lost 5 bases, J lost 5 bases, and 12 bases stayed unmatched. In germline, CDR1 is MNHEY, CDR2 SVGEGT. Study-wide results and caveats: Percentage of naive T cells showed a strong correlation with TCR beta diversity.

This rearrangement joins TRBV6-2 or TRBV6-3 to TRBJ2-7; 7 positions match TRBD2. The sequence derives from a woman aged 40 to 50 in good health. The sample comprised blood. CDR3 nucleotides: TGTGCCAGCAGTGAGCAGCTAGCGGAGATTGACGAGCAGTACTTC. This translates into CASSEQLAEIDEQYF.